These 27 T cell receptor beta chains share one sample of origin, sequenced in a study of OX40 agonist ivuxolimab in advanced cancers. Library method: the immunoSEQ multiplex PCR assay. TCRdb's version of the immuneACCESS table is confined to in-frame rearrangements and falls short of the full clone set. An unresolved V gene accounts for under half of the shortfall where checked; the remainder is of unknown origin. In this sample the table shows some 70,000 clones, approximately 90% of which occur a single time. Approximately 2.2% of the sample is in the top ten clones. Sequenced here: CD4+ or CD8+ T cells sorted from blood, sampled in a trial of the OX40 agonist ivuxolimab. These receptor sequences come from an adult with an advanced solid tumor such as melanoma, head and neck, liver or kidney cancer.

This rearrangement joins TRBV4-2 to TRBJ2-3, with TRBD2 as a possible D gene (5 bases). CDR1 and CDR2 (germline): LGHNA, YNFKEQ. The CDR3 has 16 residues. V lost 2 bases, J lost 4 bases, and 16 bases lay in between. CDR3 nucleotides: TGTGCCAGCAGCCAATTCTTTGGGGAGACGGCAGATACGCAGTATTTT. Translating gives CASSQFFGETADTQYF.

V is TRBV2 and J is TRBJ1-2; a weak D match, TRBD1 (5 bases). Per germline, CDR1 SNHLY and CDR2 FYNNEI. The CDR3 is made up of 13 amino acids. The V gene lost 8 bases and the J gene lost 4 bases, with 14 bases spanning the gap. CDR3 coding DNA: TGTGCCAGCGGGGAGGTGGGGACCTATGGCTACACCTTC. Translation gives CASGEVGTYGYTF. Combining the CDR3 with reference TRBV2 and TRBJ1-2 gives the whole variable domain EPEVTQTPSHQVTQMGQEVILRCVPISNHLYFYWYRQILGQKVEFLVSFYNNEISEKSEIFDDQFSVERPDGSNFTLKIRSTKLEDSAMYFCASGEVGTYGYTFGSGTRLTVV.

V usage is TRBV6-5 and J usage is TRBJ2-5, with D perhaps TRBD1 or TRBD2 (6 bases each). This CDR3 contains 15 residues. Germline V gene lookup returns CDR1 MNHEY and CDR2 SVGAGI. V shed 7 bases and J shed 5 bases, with 20 bases lying between them. DNA for the CDR3: TGTGCCAGCAATAGAGAGGGGGGTAGAATGGAGACCCAGTACTTC. Translated, it gives CASNREGGRMETQYF.

The CDR3 nucleotides read TGTGCCAGCAGTTCCCTGAGCGGGACAGGGGGCGCTCGGGGCAATCAGCCCCAGCATTTT. It yields the protein CASSSLSGTGGARGNQPQHF. J is TRBJ1-5 and V is TRBV28; TRBD1 aligns across 12 bases. The CDR3 extends over 20 amino acids. Per the germline V gene, CDR1 is MDHEN and CDR2 is SYDVKM. V shed 4 bases and J 2 bases; nucleotides not matched to a gene: 15.

V is TRBV6-6 and J is TRBJ2-1; 7 nucleotides agree with TRBD1. CDR1 MNHNY and CDR2 SVGAGI come from the germline V gene (reference sequence). The CDR3 length is 12 residues. V lost 6 bases and J lost 8; bases outside the gene matches: 4. DNA for the CDR3: TGTGCCAGCAGCGTACAGGGGCATGAGCAGTTCTTC. Protein sequence: CASSVQGHEQFF.

This rearrangement joins TRBV28 to TRBJ2-5, with D tentatively TRBD1 (5 bases). The CDR3 runs 12 residues. V lost 6 bases to trimming and J lost 2 bases, with 7 bases between them. Germline V gene sequence: CDR1 MDHEN, CDR2 SYDVKM. In DNA, the CDR3 is TGTGCCAGCAGGACAGCTCAAGAGACCCAGTACTTC. Its protein is CASRTAQETQYF.

J is TRBJ2-3 and V is TRBV28; D may correspond to TRBD1 or TRBD2 (7 bases each). Per the germline V gene, CDR1 is MDHEN and CDR2 is SYDVKM. CDR3 length: 15 amino acids. V lost 6 bases and J 1 base, leaving 14 bases between the germline ends. CDR3 DNA: TGTGCCAGCAGCAGGTCAGGGGGGGGCACAGATACGCAGTATTTT. This translates into CASSRSGGGTDTQYF. The full variable domain, with the rest looked up from reference TRBV28 and TRBJ2-3, is DVKVTQSSRYLVKRTGEKVFLECVQDMDHENMFWYRQDPGLGLRLIYFSYDVKMKEKGDIPEGYSVSREKKERFSLILESASTNQTSMYLCASSRSGGGTDTQYFGPGTRLTVL.

The chain is built from TRBV6-1 and TRBJ2-5; 10 bases align to TRBD2. J lost 5 bases, V lost 6 bases, and 9 bases had no gene match. CDR3 length: 15 amino acids. Germline V CDR1 and CDR2: MNHNS, SASEGT. The CDR3 loop is CASSLGASGSETQYF. The CDR3 region has the DNA TGTGCCAGCAGCCTCGGGGCTAGCGGGAGTGAGACCCAGTACTTC.

The V gene is TRBV11-2, the J gene TRBJ2-2, with D uncertain. The CDR3 runs to 14 residues. Germline-derived CDR1 and CDR2 are SGHAT and FQNNGV. With 7 bases removed from V and 8 bases from J, the gap between germline ends came to 17 bases. The CDR3 sequence is CASTHGPKAGELFF. As DNA, the CDR3 is TGTGCCAGCACCCACGGGCCTAAGGCTGGGGAGCTGTTTTTT.

The chain recombines TRBV28 with TRBJ2-5; 9 bases are a match to TRBD1. Trimming at V came to 5 bases and at J to 1 base, leaving 8 bases not matched to a gene. There are 16 residues in the CDR3. In germline, CDR1 is MDHEN, CDR2 SYDVKM. CDR3 amino acids: CASSPSPGQGQETQYF. DNA for the CDR3: TGTGCCAGCAGTCCATCCCCGGGACAGGGCCAAGAGACCCAGTACTTC.

Sample share makes this clone medium-sized. The chain recombines TRBV11-3 with TRBJ1-6; unclear D gene. This CDR3 region has 12 residues. Per the germline V gene, CDR1 is SGHNT and CDR2 is YENEEA. Deletions cut 2 bases from V and 6 bases from J, with 2 bases between. CDR3 in DNA: TGTGCCAGCAGCTTAACTAATTCACCCCTCCACTTT. This codes for CASSLTNSPLHF. The full variable domain, rest sourced from reference TRBV11-3 and TRBJ1-6, is EAGVVQSPRYKIIEKKQPVAFWCNPISGHNTLYWYLQNLGQGPELLIRYENEEAVDDSQLPKDRFSAERLKGVDSTLKIQPAELGDSAVYLCASSLTNSPLHFGNGTRLTVT.

The rearrangement joins TRBV7-8 to TRBJ2-7; a weak D match, TRBD1 (7 bases). This CDR3 spans 14 amino acids. Trimming stripped 5 bases from V and 5 bases from J, with 16 bases between. Per germline, CDR1 SGHVS and CDR2 FQNEAQ. The CDR3 loop is CASSLRQGGDEQYF. DNA of the CDR3: TGTGCCAGCAGCCTTCGACAGGGCGGGGACGAGCAGTACTTC.

The chain links TRBV2 to TRBJ2-5; D call uncertain. This CDR3 is 13 amino acids long. Germline CDR1 SNHLY, CDR2 FYNNEI. V was pared by 1 base and J by 5 bases, with 8 bases between. Here the CDR3 reads CASSEDGGETQYF. CDR3 nucleotides: TGTGCCAGCAGTGAAGATGGTGGGGAGACCCAGTACTTC.

CDR3 protein: CASSARLAGEGETQYF. The CDR3 DNA follows: TGTGCCAGCAGTGCGAGACTAGCGGGAGAAGGAGAGACCCAGTACTTC. The chain combines TRBV6-1 with TRBJ2-5; 12 bases are a match to TRBD2. The CDR3 spans 16 residues. Germline values: CDR1 MNHNS, CDR2 SASEGT. V dropped 4 bases and J dropped 4; count of bases not matched to a gene: 7.

The chain has TRBV5-8 and TRBJ1-6; D gene ambiguous. CDR3 length: 17 amino acids. V dropped 0 bases and J dropped 7 bases, with 17 bases sitting between them. Germline CDR1 and CDR2: SGHTS and YDEGEE. CDR3 loop: CASSLVGASSLNSPLHF. CDR3 nucleotide sequence: TGTGCCAGCAGCTTGGTAGGCGCCTCATCGTTGAATTCACCCCTCCACTTT.

V is TRBV28 and J is TRBJ1-3; no clear D. V was trimmed by 7 bases and J by 5 bases, leaving 9 bases between them. Germline V CDR1 and CDR2: MDHEN, SYDVKM. This CDR3 has 12 amino acids. In DNA, the CDR3 is TGTGCCAGCACCGAAGGGAGAAACACCATATATTTT. Protein product: CASTEGRNTIYF. The full variable domain, with the rest looked up from reference TRBV28 and TRBJ1-3, is DVKVTQSSRYLVKRTGEKVFLECVQDMDHENMFWYRQDPGLGLRLIYFSYDVKMKEKGDIPEGYSVSREKKERFSLILESASTNQTSMYLCASTEGRNTIYFGEGSWLTVV.

This clone was seen only a few times. The gene calls are TRBV4-1 and TRBJ2-5; tentatively, D is TRBD2 (7 bases). This CDR3 is 16 amino acids long. Germline lookup yields CDR1 MGHRA and CDR2 YSYEKL. Trimming cost V 0 bases and J 4 bases, with 15 bases left between them. The CDR3, as DNA: TGCGCCAGCAGCCAAGAAGGGGGAGGGCTCGCAGAGACCCAGTACTTC. It encodes CASSQEGGGLAETQYF.

The chain uses TRBV10-3 and TRBJ2-7; D assignment may be TRBD1 or TRBD2 (5 bases each). With 4 bases removed from V and 5 bases from J, the gap between germline ends came to 15 bases. CDR3 length: 14 residues. Looked up from germline, CDR1 is ENHRY and CDR2 is SYGVKD. The CDR3 DNA sequence: TGTGCCATCAGTGCCGGGACCCAACTCCACGAGCAGTACTTC. This translates into CAISAGTQLHEQYF.

The chain combines TRBV29-1 with TRBJ1-2, with 7 nucleotides matching TRBD1. V was pared by 6 bases and J by 7 bases, with 8 bases of the junction left unmatched. This CDR3 comprises 12 residues. Germline CDR1 reads SQVTM; CDR2 reads ANQGSEA. CDR3 amino acids: CSVPRDRAGYTF. DNA for the CDR3: TGCAGCGTCCCGAGAGACAGGGCTGGCTACACCTTC.

The V gene is TRBV6-6, the J gene TRBJ2-7; D assignment may be TRBD1 or TRBD2 (5 bases each). CDR1 is MNHNY and CDR2 is SVGAGI in the germline V gene (reference sequence). The V gene lost 5 bases and the J gene lost 0 bases, with 14 bases spanning the gap. CDR3 length: 15 amino acids. The CDR3 sequence: CASSRSGTASYEQYF. DNA of the CDR3: TGTGCCAGCAGTAGATCAGGGACCGCCTCCTACGAGCAGTACTTC.

Note on this clone: The junction shows a germline mismatch at one end, possibly a read error. V usage is TRBV6-6 and J usage is TRBJ2-2; D is unresolved. Germline assignment: CDR1 MNHNY and CDR2 SVGAGI (reference sequence). The CDR3 is made up of 14 amino acids. Here the CDR3 DNA reads TGTGCCGGCAGTTACTCCCGGGACACCGGGGAGCTGTTTTTT. The encoded protein is CAGSYSRDTGELFF.

The J gene is TRBJ2-2, the V gene TRBV10-3, with TRBD1 as a possible D gene (5 bases). Trimming removed 8 bases at V and 1 base at J, with 14 bases between. In germline, CDR1 is ENHRY, CDR2 SYGVKD. This CDR3 comprises 15 residues. CDR3 sequence: CAISTGQLNTGELFF. The CDR3 nucleotides are TGTGCCATCTCGACTGGACAACTGAACACCGGGGAGCTGTTTTTT.

This chain connects TRBV5-8 to TRBJ2-3, with 10 bases identical to TRBD2. The CDR3 extends over 16 amino acids. The V segment lost 4 bases and the J segment 2 bases; nucleotides outside the gene matches: 7. Germline V gene data show CDR1 as SGHTS and CDR2 as YDEGEE. The DNA of the CDR3 is TGTGCCAGCAGCCCCGGACTAGCGGCCACCACAGATACGCAGTATTTT. It encodes CASSPGLAATTDTQYF. Full variable domain (remainder filled in from reference TRBV5-8 and TRBJ2-3): EAGVTQSPTHLIKTRGQQATLRCSPISGHTSVYWYQQALGLGLQFLLWYDEGEERNRGNFPPRFSGRQFPNYSSELNVNALELEDSALYLCASSPGLAATTDTQYFGPGTRLTVL.

This chain joins TRBV6-5 and TRBJ2-7; D might be TRBD1 (5 bases). Trimming pared 7 bases from V and 2 bases from J, leaving 18 bases between. Per germline, CDR1 MNHEY and CDR2 SVGAGI. The CDR3 covers 15 residues. For the CDR3, the DNA is TGTGCCAGCACCCCAACCGCGACAGTAGCCTACGAGCAGTACTTC. Encoded protein: CASTPTATVAYEQYF.

This chain connects TRBV18 to TRBJ2-1; either TRBD1 or TRBD2 may fit D (5 bases each). Germline CDR1 and CDR2: KGHSH and LQKENI. V gave up 0 bases and J gave up 9 bases, with 12 bases separating them. The CDR3 consists of 14 residues. The DNA for the CDR3 is TGTGCCAGCTCACCACCCCCAGAGGGGACTGAGCAGTTCTTC. Its translation is CASSPPPEGTEQFF.

CDR3 bases: TGTGCCAGCAGTGCCCAGGGGGCGAATACGCAGTATTTT. Amino acids: CASSAQGANTQYF. The chain has TRBV6-1 and TRBJ2-3, with TRBD1 matching 8 bases. Per germline, CDR1 MNHNS and CDR2 SASEGT. J lost 7 bases, V lost 4 bases, and 4 bases had no gene match. The CDR3 loop spans 13 amino acids.

This chain links TRBV18 with TRBJ1-1; D gene ambiguous. Germline CDR1 and CDR2: KGHSH and LQKENI. This CDR3 comprises 15 residues. The germline V and J ends were trimmed by 2 bases and 0 bases, with 10 bases remaining between them. The DNA of the CDR3 is TGTGCCAGCTCACCAGGGAGGGAGATGAACACTGAAGCTTTCTTT. Encoded protein: CASSPGREMNTEAFF.